This TCR beta chain emerged from a study of T cell responses to AZD1222 COVID-19 vaccine. Deletions cut 3 bases from V and 2 bases from J, with 16 bases between. There are 16 residues in the CDR3. The V gene's germline CDR1 is MNHEY and CDR2 SMNVEV (reference sequence). This clone has only a few counts. Generated by immunoSEQ multiplex PCR, the TCRdb table keeps only in-frame clones and is missing some. This table has about 160,000 clones, 88% appearing once. The source material was peripheral blood, sampled on day 0 of AZD1222 vaccination. The chain combines TRBV27 with TRBJ1-2; D is unresolved. This sequence was found in an adult in good health. The CDR3 protein is CASSFGRGVENYGYTF. The CDR3 DNA is TGTGCCAGCAGTTTCGGTCGTGGGGTCGAAAACTATGGCTACACCTTC.